The rows below give T cell receptor beta chains drawn from one sample of a study of T-cell reconstitution after alpha-beta-depleted transplantation in children. One entry per CDR3 protein results from TCRdb running MiXCR on the PCR reads. The sample shows hundreds of thousands of distinct CDR3 sequences, roughly 15% of them seen only once. The sample in question was PBMCs from the stem cell graft donor, obtained from the stem cell graft. These receptors were collected from a human donor who donated a stem cell graft to a child with acute myeloid leukemia. Both conserved end residues are part of each CDR3. Each record gives: J gene, V gene, CDR3 length, CDR3 protein.

TRBJ2-1,TRBV20-1,15,CSARDAGGPYNEQFF
TRBJ2-3,TRBV2,15,CASSDDRVGTDTQYF
TRBJ1-2,TRBV15,15,CATSRSGRTNYGYTF
TRBJ1-4,TRBV29-1,18,CSVEDLLNLREGTEKLFF
TRBJ2-3,TRBV12-3/TRBV12-4,14,CASGSSGGVDTQYF
TRBJ1-2,TRBV20-1,14,CSAHSDRERGGYTF
TRBJ2-7,TRBV20-1,12,CSAREAGYEQYF
TRBJ2-7,TRBV7-2,15,CASSPGDRATYEQYF
TRBJ2-6,TRBV27,14,CASRAGAGANVLNF
TRBJ2-3,TRBV20-1,13,CSAIAGGTDTQYF
TRBJ2-3,TRBV21-1,12,CASTLNPDTQYF
TRBJ1-2,TRBV29-1,14,CSVEDPSAFYGYTF
TRBJ1-1,TRBV20-1,16,CSARATGQGAGTEAFF
TRBJ2-7,TRBV29-1,13,CSVVQDRAYEQYF
TRBJ2-3,TRBV7-9,15,CASSLARASTDTQYF
TRBJ2-3,TRBV6-5,15,CASSPTSGRTDTQYF
TRBJ2-5,TRBV24-1,15,CATSDSGPGQETQYF
TRBJ1-5,TRBV20-1,13,CSAGRGSNQPQHF
TRBJ2-5,TRBV5-5,15,CASSSVSGGRETQYF
TRBJ1-1,TRBV20-1,14,CSARGPRTPTEAFF
TRBJ1-2,TRBV20-1,13,CSAHPGRSYGYTF
TRBJ1-2,TRBV9,14,CASSVDPGGYGYTF
TRBJ1-2,TRBV24-1,12,CATSDWEGGYTF
TRBJ2-1,TRBV27,16,CASSLSWVPSYNEQFF
TRBJ2-3,TRBV28,14,CASTPGLSTDTQYF
TRBJ1-1,TRBV20-1,14,CSARDRGPNTEAFF
TRBJ1-4,TRBV12-3/TRBV12-4,16,CASTPGRAATNEKLFF
TRBJ1-4,TRBV20-1,15,CSARVLGDGHEKLFF
TRBJ2-1,TRBV7-6,14,CASSLGEGGNEQFF
TRBJ1-2,TRBV15,14,CATSRGTGQHGYTF
TRBJ1-1,TRBV6-5,15,CASSYSRRENTEAFF
TRBJ1-5,TRBV7-2,14,CASSLLGTGQPQHF
TRBJ2-7,TRBV7-9,13,CASSPTTTYEQYF
TRBJ2-5,TRBV20-1,14,CSAIRTGEFETQYF
TRBJ1-2,TRBV15,12,CATSSRADGYTF
TRBJ2-4,TRBV7-6,16,CASSLGPKGGKNIQYF